The present T cell receptor beta chain was sequenced within a study of blood T cells in healthy people across ages. Study-level information: Template switching caught about one barcoded beta molecule for each two T cells.

Per germline, CDR1 LNHNV and CDR2 YYDKDF (reference sequence). The CDR3 extends over 17 amino acids. Trimming pared 0 bases from V and 5 bases from J, leaving 16 bases between. With a J-beta primer mix and a sample-barcoded 5' primer, a second PCR ran roughly 7 to 11 cycles. TCRdb called the 5' RACE reads again in MiXCR, with one record for every CDR3 protein. The table lists more than 900,000 distinct CDR3 sequences, around 25% of them singletons, with around 0.7% in the top ten. This sample also appeared in a second study, on T cells of mothers and their children.

The sample taken for sequencing was blood. The chain couples TRBV15 to TRBJ1-4; D gene ambiguous. The clonotype originates from a girl under 10 years old in good health. As DNA, the CDR3 is TGTGCCACCAGCAGAGATCGTGTGCAATCCTCGAATGAAAAACTGTTTTTT. Protein product: CATSRDRVQSSNEKLFF.